Each of the 19 T cell receptor beta chains below was sequenced from the same sample in a study of T cells in Graves' hyperthyroidism and ophthalmopathy. The investigators amplified TCR beta CDR3 regions from RNA transcripts. In the first-round RT-PCR of the TCR CDR3, the HTBI primer set was used. TCRdb used MiXCR to reprocess the multiplex PCR reads, holding one entry per CDR3 protein. The sample yields 600,000 to 650,000 distinct CDR3 sequences, roughly 20% seen once. The sample taken for sequencing was blood. The origin of the receptors is a man aged 30 to 45 with Graves' ophthalmopathy.

This clonotype has just a few counts. The chain combines TRBV5-4 with TRBJ1-1, with 8 bases matching TRBD1. The V and J ends lost 2 bases and 8 bases, in that order; junction bases with no gene match: 5. Germline V gene data show CDR1 as SGHNT and CDR2 as YYREEE (reference sequence). This CDR3 comprises 13 residues. CDR3 coding DNA: TGTGCCAGCAGCTTACCGGGACAGGAGGAAGCTTTCTTT. Translating it yields CASSLPGQEEAFF. Full variable domain (missing parts from reference TRBV5-4 and TRBJ1-1): ETGVTQSPTHLIKTRGQQVTLRCSSQSGHNTVSWYQQALGQGPQFIFQYYREEENGRGNFPPRFSGLQFPNYSSELNVNALELDDSALYLCASSLPGQEEAFFGQGTRLTVV.

This clonotype was seen many times. This rearrangement joins TRBV11-2 to TRBJ2-1, with no clear D. CDR1 SGHAT and CDR2 FQNNGV come from the germline V gene. Trimming cost V 7 bases and J 0 bases, with 13 bases left between them. CDR3 length equals 15 residues. The CDR3 DNA is TGTGCCAGCACCTTGAGGAGCAGCTCCTACAATGAGCAGTTCTTC. The encoded protein is CASTLRSSSYNEQFF.

This clonotype is a singleton in its sample. The chain is built from TRBV20-1 and TRBJ2-3; 9 nucleotides align to TRBD2. Germline V CDR1 and CDR2: DFQATT, SNEGSKA (reference sequence). J was trimmed by 6 bases and V by 5 bases; bases with no gene match: 9. The CDR3 length is 14 residues. CDR3 residues: CSAHPSGISDTQYF. CDR3 DNA sequence: TGCAGTGCTCATCCTAGCGGGATTTCTGATACGCAGTATTTT.

This clonotype was counted at least ten times. This chain links TRBV29-1 with TRBJ2-2, with D tentatively TRBD1 (5 bases). V was clipped by 2 bases and J by 2 bases, with 6 bases between them. Per the germline V gene, CDR1 is SQVTM and CDR2 is ANQGSEA. The CDR3 is 13 residues long. The CDR3 spells CSVEQGNTGELFF. For the CDR3, the DNA is TGCAGCGTTGAACAGGGAAACACCGGGGAGCTGTTTTTT.

The V call is TRBV28, the J call TRBJ2-1; 12 nucleotides line up with TRBD1. J lost 4 bases, V lost 5 bases, and 3 bases had no gene match. Germline V gives CDR1 MDHEN, CDR2 SYDVKM. CDR3 length: 15 amino acids. CDR3 residues: CASSGDRGRYNEQFF. The CDR3 DNA sequence: TGTGCCAGCAGTGGGGACAGGGGGCGATACAATGAGCAGTTCTTC.

The V gene is TRBV29-1, the J gene TRBJ2-7; D uncertain. This CDR3 region has 10 residues. Germline V CDR1 and CDR2: SQVTM, ANQGSEA. V was shortened by 4 bases and J by 3 bases, with 4 bases between the two germline ends. CDR3 loop: CSVAHYEQYF. The CDR3 nucleotides are TGCAGCGTTGCCCACTACGAGCAGTACTTC.

The chain carries TRBV28 and TRBJ2-3; D might be TRBD2 (5 bases). CDR3 length: 17 residues. Germline V gene data show CDR1 as MDHEN and CDR2 as SYDVKM. Trimming removed 5 bases at V and 3 bases at J, with 21 bases between. CDR3 bases: TGTGCCAGCAGTCCTTCCCCTAGCTTAGAGGTAACAGATACGCAGTATTTT. Translating gives CASSPSPSLEVTDTQYF.

This clonotype was seen many times. This sequence joins TRBV5-6 and TRBJ1-1, with a weak D call TRBD1 (5 bases). CDR3 size: 14 residues. Germline V lookup: CDR1 SGHDT, CDR2 YYEEEE. The ends were cut back, 3 bases at V and 0 bases at J, with 9 bases in the middle. The CDR3 sequence is CASSYGTMNTEAFF. In DNA form, the CDR3 reads TGTGCCAGCAGCTACGGGACGATGAACACTGAAGCTTTCTTT.

V is TRBV25-1 and J is TRBJ2-7; D perhaps matches TRBD1 (6 bases). This CDR3 has 13 residues. Trimming stripped 8 bases from V and 4 bases from J, with 15 bases between. The germline CDR1 and CDR2 sequences are MGHDK and SYGVNS. CDR3 residues: CASSRTERYEQYF. CDR3 sequence (DNA): TGTGCCAGCTCTCGGACAGAGAGGTACGAGCAGTACTTC.

The genes are TRBV6-2 or TRBV6-3 and TRBJ2-2; D gene ambiguous. The CDR3 covers 11 residues. Between the trimmed V and J ends, which lost 7 bases and 6 bases, there was a span of 6 bases. Germline V lookup: CDR1 MNHEY, CDR2 SVGEGT. The CDR3 spells CASKRSGELFF. CDR3 in DNA: TGTGCCAGCAAACGGTCCGGGGAGCTGTTTTTT.

This chain connects TRBV9 to TRBJ2-7; 9 nucleotides agree with TRBD2. The germline V gene has CDR1 SGDLS and CDR2 YYNGEE. The CDR3 consists of 15 residues. The trim removed 3 bases at V and 1 base at J, leaving 5 bases unmatched. CDR3 region: CASSGGRGESYEQYF. CDR3 in DNA: TGTGCCAGCAGCGGCGGGAGGGGGGAATCCTACGAGCAGTACTTC.

This clonotype has at least ten counts. The CDR3 nucleotides read TGCGCCAGCAACCTCAGGGGCGGGAGCTCCTACAATGAGCAGTTCTTC. Amino acids: CASNLRGGSSYNEQFF. This chain connects TRBV5-1 to TRBJ2-1, with TRBD2 as a possible D gene (7 bases). Deletions cut 6 bases from V and 0 bases from J, with 16 bases between. The CDR3 sequence is 16 residues long. From germline, CDR1 is SGHRS and CDR2 YFSETQ.

This clonotype appeared a few times. The J gene is TRBJ1-2, the V gene TRBV10-2, with a possible D match to TRBD1 (6 bases). Germline values: CDR1 WSHSY, CDR2 SAAADI. CDR3 length: 15 residues. Trimming left V 7 bases short and J 0 bases short, with 15 bases between. CDR3 amino acids: CASNLDRETNYGYTF. The CDR3 DNA is TGCGCCAGCAACCTGGACAGAGAGACTAACTATGGCTACACCTTC.

The rearrangement joins TRBV11-2 to TRBJ2-1, with TRBD2 as a possible D gene (6 bases). The germline V and J ends were trimmed by 3 bases and 6 bases, with 12 bases remaining between them. The germline V gene encodes CDR1 SGHAT and CDR2 FQNNGV. The CDR3 length is 14 residues. This CDR3 reads CASSLMGGPNEQFF. CDR3 bases: TGTGCCAGCAGCTTGATGGGAGGTCCCAATGAGCAGTTCTTC.

This clonotype was recorded at least ten times. This sequence joins TRBV20-1 and TRBJ1-1; D is ambiguous. Trimming took off 0 bases at V and 3 bases at J, with 14 bases between the two ends. The CDR3 length is 15 residues. CDR1 and CDR2 from the germline V gene are DFQATT and SNEGSKA (reference sequence). The CDR3 loop is CSARDPSGSHTEAFF. CDR3 nucleotide sequence: TGCAGTGCTAGAGATCCCTCCGGCAGCCACACTGAAGCTTTCTTT.

This clonotype was counted between two and nine times. The chain employs TRBV7-3 and TRBJ2-1, with 8 bases identical to TRBD2. V lost 5 bases, J lost 1 base, and 7 bases stayed unmatched. In germline, CDR1 is SGHTA, CDR2 FQGTGA. The CDR3 contains 16 residues. CDR3 in DNA: TGTGCCAGCAGCCCGGGGGGGAGTAAGTCCTACAATGAGCAGTTCTTC. Translation gives CASSPGGSKSYNEQFF.

This clonotype was detected many times. For the CDR3, the DNA is TGTGCCAGCATGTCAGGGGCTAGCGGGATCGCAGATACGCAGTATTTT. This gives the protein CASMSGASGIADTQYF. The rearrangement links TRBV28 to TRBJ2-3, with TRBD2 matching over 9 bases. V lost 7 bases and J lost 4; bases outside the gene matches: 12. Germline CDR1 reads MDHEN; CDR2 reads SYDVKM. This CDR3 region has 16 residues.

The chain employs TRBV20-1 and TRBJ1-2; D gene ambiguous. Germline V lookup: CDR1 DFQATT, CDR2 SNEGSKA (reference sequence). V was shortened by 2 bases and J by 7 bases, with 8 bases between the two germline ends. The CDR3 extends over 11 amino acids. The CDR3 nucleotides are TGCAGTGCTAGATATCGGGGTGGCTACACCTTC. This encodes CSARYRGGYTF.

This clonotype came up once. The junction departs from the called germline gene at one end, perhaps through a read error. The chain has TRBV29-1 and TRBJ1-1, with D possibly TRBD1 on 5 matching bases. The CDR3 runs to 13 residues. CDR1 and CDR2 from the germline V gene are SQVTM and ANQGSEA. The CDR3 DNA sequence: TGCAGCGCGGTCAGACAGATGAACTCTGAAGCTTTCTTT. Translated: CSAVRQMNSEAFF.